These T cell receptor beta chains were read from a single sample in a study of cytomegalovirus exposure and HLA in healthy donors. TCRdb's table, derived via immunoSEQ multiplex PCR, lists solely in-frame clones and lacks some. Of more than 100,000 clones in the sample, under 70% are singletons; the top ten hold over 1.5%. The sequenced sample was PBMCs. These receptors were taken from a man aged 18-30 years in good health and CMV-seronegative. Both conserved end residues are part of each CDR3. D genes are given only for firm matches. Rows may omit the clone size; those that give it use once, few, many or a size class.

j_call clone_size d_call v_call cdr3_nt cdr3_aa
TRBJ1-1 . TRBD1 TRBV7-2 TGTGCCAGCAGCCAGAAGACAGGGCTAAGGAACACTGAAGCTTTCTTT CASSQKTGLRNTEAFF
TRBJ1-4 few TRBD1 TRBV6-1 TGTGCCAGCAGTGAAACGGACAGGGGGTACGAAAAACTGTTTTTT CASSETDRGYEKLFF
TRBJ2-7 . . TRBV7-2 TGTGCCAGCAGCCAACGACTCCTGCCCGAGCAGTACTTC CASSQRLLPEQYF
TRBJ2-3 few . TRBV7-6 TGTGCCAGCAGACCATCTTCAGGACTTCCAGATACGCAGTATTTT CASRPSSGLPDTQYF
TRBJ2-7 . . TRBV6-1 TGTGCCAGCATCCCAACAAAGTACACCTACGAGCAGTACTTC CASIPTKYTYEQYF
TRBJ2-1 . . TRBV5-1 TGCGCCAGCAGCTTGCAGGGGGGAGCTGTCTACAATGAGCAGTTCTTC CASSLQGGAVYNEQFF
TRBJ1-2 few . TRBV9 TGTGCCAGCAGCGTAGCAGTAAGGAGCGATGGCTACACCTTC CASSVAVRSDGYTF
TRBJ2-2 once . TRBV5-1 TGCGCCAGCTCAGCGGTGCGAGTGGCCGGGGAGCTGTTTTTT CASSAVRVAGELFF
TRBJ1-5 . TRBD1 TRBV5-6 TGTGCCAGCAGCTCTTGGGTGGACAGGGGGCCGGGTAGCAATCAGCCCCAGCATTTT CASSSWVDRGPGSNQPQHF
TRBJ1-2 once TRBD1 TRBV5-1 TGCGCCAGCAGCTTGGGGGGACAGTTGGATGGCTACACCTTC CASSLGGQLDGYTF
TRBJ1-5 . TRBD1 TRBV4-2 TGTGCCAGCAGCCCGGACAGGAGACCTTGGCAGCCCCAGCATTTT CASSPDRRPWQPQHF
TRBJ2-7 . TRBD1 TRBV6-5 TGTGCCAGCAGGAATTACAGGGGATCCTACGAGCAGTACTTC CASRNYRGSYEQYF
TRBJ1-1 few TRBD1 TRBV5-4 TGTGCCAGCAGCTTGATAAGACAGGGGGGTAACACTGAAGCTTTCTTT CASSLIRQGGNTEAFF
TRBJ1-5 . . TRBV5-1 TGCGCCAGCAGCCCGGGACACAATAGCAATCAGCCCCAGCATTTT CASSPGHNSNQPQHF
TRBJ1-5 few . TRBV5-7 TGTGCCAGCAGCATCACAGGTCGGGCCTCTAATCAGCCCCAGCATTTT CASSITGRASNQPQHF
TRBJ1-1 few . TRBV6-1 TGTGCCAGCAGGAGGGGACAAGTGAACACTGAAGCTTTCTTT CASRRGQVNTEAFF
TRBJ2-2 once TRBD2 TRBV6-5 TGTGCCAGCAACCCAGCGGGGGCCGGGGAGCTGTTTTTT CASNPAGAGELFF
TRBJ2-3 . . TRBV11-2 TGTGCCAGCAGCTTATCCCCTAGCTCTCTTGTGGCAGATACGCAGTATTTT CASSLSPSSLVADTQYF
TRBJ2-5 . TRBD2 TRBV6-5 TGTGCCAGCAGTTACACCCGGGGACTAAGGGAGACCCAGTACTTC CASSYTRGLRETQYF
TRBJ1-1 few . TRBV7-9 TGTGCCAGCAGCTCCCGGGAAAGCACTGAAGCTTTCTTT CASSSRESTEAFF
TRBJ1-2 . . TRBV2 TGTGCCGGAGCTACCCGGGATGCCTATGGCTACACCTTC CAGATRDAYGYTF
TRBJ1-5 . TRBD1 TRBV28 TGTGCCAGCAGTTCCCGGACAGGCCATCAGCCCCAGCATTTT CASSSRTGHQPQHF
TRBJ1-3 . . TRBV30 TGTGCCTGGAGTGTACCGACAGGCGGAGGAAACACCATATATTTT CAWSVPTGGGNTIYF
TRBJ2-1 . . TRBV4-3 TGCGCCAGCAGCCAAGACACAGCGGCCCCCTATGAGCAGTTCTTC CASSQDTAAPYEQFF
TRBJ2-1 . . TRBV4-3 TGCGCCAGCAGCCAAGGGGTATTCAGGACAGTTGAGCAGTTCTTC CASSQGVFRTVEQFF
TRBJ2-6 few . TRBV7-9 TGTGCCAGCAGCTCTATCCGGGTTAACACCCAGACTGGGGCCAACGTCCTGACTTTC CASSSIRVNTQTGANVLTF
TRBJ2-7 . . TRBV7-2 TGTGCCAGCAGCTTAGCCCGACAGAACTACGAGCAGTACTTC CASSLARQNYEQYF
TRBJ1-5 . . TRBV5-6 TGTGCCAGCAGCTTGTTCTCACAGGGCAATCAGCCCCAGCATTTT CASSLFSQGNQPQHF
TRBJ2-7 . . TRBV6-5 TGTGCCAGCAGTTACTCTCCCATCCTAGGGGGCGAGCAGTACTTC CASSYSPILGGEQYF
TRBJ1-1 few TRBD1 TRBV7-9 TGTGCCAGCAGCCGAGGACAGGTTGAAGCTTTCTTT CASSRGQVEAFF
TRBJ1-1 few TRBD1 TRBV5-4 TGTGCCAGCAGCTTCAACAGGGGACAGAACACTGAAGCTTTCTTT CASSFNRGQNTEAFF
TRBJ2-5 . TRBD2 TRBV4-2 TGTGCCAGCAGCCTAACTAGCGGGAGGGGAGAGACCCAGTACTTC CASSLTSGRGETQYF
TRBJ2-3 . TRBD1 TRBV28 TGTGCCAGCAGCCTAGACACAGGGGACACAGATACGCAGTATTTT CASSLDTGDTDTQYF
TRBJ1-2 few . TRBV5-6 TGTGCCAGCAGCTTAGGAGGGAGGGTCACCTTC CASSLGGRVTF
TRBJ2-5 few . TRBV10-3 TGTGCCATCAGTGAGAACAGGGGAGGAGAGACCCAGTACTTC CAISENRGGETQYF
TRBJ1-5 . . TRBV15 TGTGCCACCAGCAGAGATCACATTTCTCAGCCCCAGCATTTT CATSRDHISQPQHF
TRBJ1-4 few . TRBV6-1 TGTGCCAGCAGTGCGAGACTCCACGGAAATGAAAAACTGTTTTTT CASSARLHGNEKLFF
TRBJ2-7 . . TRBV19 TGTGCCAGTAGTATTAGGGGTGCAGTCGGTGAGCAGTACTTC CASSIRGAVGEQYF
TRBJ1-5 . TRBD1 TRBV2 TGTGCCAGCAGATATCAGGGGGCAGGCAATCAGCCCCAGCATTTT CASRYQGAGNQPQHF
TRBJ1-5 . . TRBV28 TGTGCCAGCAGTCGGGGGTCTGGCAATCAGCCCCAGCATTTT CASSRGSGNQPQHF
TRBJ2-1 . TRBD1 TRBV9 TGTGCCAGCAACGGAGACAGGGGCTCCTACAATGAGCAGTTCTTC CASNGDRGSYNEQFF
TRBJ2-5 . TRBD1 TRBV7-8 TGTGCCAGCAGCTTTGGACAGGGGCTGCAGTACTTC CASSFGQGLQYF
TRBJ2-4 . TRBD1 TRBV27 TGTGCCAGCAGTTTATGGAAGGGACAGGGGGCGAGCATTCAGTACTTC CASSLWKGQGASIQYF
TRBJ2-7 . . TRBV6-1 TGTGCCAGCAGTGAACCGGGGAGCCCCCAGAGAAACGAGCAGTACTTC CASSEPGSPQRNEQYF
TRBJ2-7 . TRBD2 TRBV6-6 TGTGCCAGCAGTTACTCGACGGGGGGAGCGGACGAGCAGTACTTC CASSYSTGGADEQYF
TRBJ2-7 . TRBD1 TRBV5-6 TGTGCCAGCAGCTTCCGAGCCGGGACAGGGTTAAGCGAGCAGTACTTC CASSFRAGTGLSEQYF
TRBJ2-7 . TRBD1 TRBV29-1 TGCAGCGTTGAAAACAGGGGCGCCTACGAGCAGTACTTC CSVENRGAYEQYF
TRBJ2-1 once TRBD2 TRBV7-2 TGTGCCAGCAGCCCCCGACTAGCGGGACTTTTCTACAATGAGCAGTTCTTC CASSPRLAGLFYNEQFF
TRBJ1-5 . . TRBV18 TGTGCCAGCTCACCTACAGGTATGGGTCAGCCCCAGCATTTT CASSPTGMGQPQHF
TRBJ2-3 . TRBD1 TRBV7-9 TGTGCCAGCAGCTCCCCGTACCGGGACAGGAACACAGATACGCAGTATTTT CASSSPYRDRNTDTQYF
TRBJ2-3 few TRBD1 TRBV5-6 TGTGCCAGCAGCTTTCAGGGGGTAGGAGATACGCAGTATTTT CASSFQGVGDTQYF
TRBJ2-7 . TRBD2 TRBV6-5 TGTGCCAGCAGTTACGGGGCGGGGGGCCTCACGTTCGAGCAGTACTTC CASSYGAGGLTFEQYF
TRBJ1-6 . TRBD1 TRBV6-5 TGTGCCAGCAGTCGAGACAGGGTCGGGGGCTCACCCCTCCACTTT CASSRDRVGGSPLHF
TRBJ2-7 few . TRBV28 TGTGTTACACAGGTAAACTACGAGCAGTACTTC CVTQVNYEQYF
TRBJ2-2 . . TRBV25-1 TGTGCCAGCAGCGCCTCACTAGTGGCCGGGGAGCTGTTTTTT CASSASLVAGELFF